This TCR beta chain came from a study of T cell responses to AZD1222 COVID-19 vaccine. General study results and limits: A mostly white British donor set with more females was recruited, and clonal diversity was possibly underestimated.

Remarks on this clone: What it recognizes is unknown.

TCRdb keeps only in-frame clones here, not all; method: immunoSEQ multiplex PCR. The table records about 150,000 clones, around nine tenths of them present only once. J lost 4 bases, V lost 6 bases, and 9 bases had no gene match. The CDR3 consists of 14 residues. Germline V gives CDR1 MNHEY, CDR2 SMNVEV (reference sequence). The rearrangement uses TRBV27 and TRBJ2-7, with 7 bases that match TRBD2. The sequence came from an adult who had recovered from COVID-19. Specimen: peripheral blood, collected after recovery from COVID-19. This chain's CDR3 is CASSLLGGSYEQYF. CDR3 nucleotide sequence: TGTGCCAGCAGCCTCTTGGGGGGGTCGTACGAGCAGTACTTC.